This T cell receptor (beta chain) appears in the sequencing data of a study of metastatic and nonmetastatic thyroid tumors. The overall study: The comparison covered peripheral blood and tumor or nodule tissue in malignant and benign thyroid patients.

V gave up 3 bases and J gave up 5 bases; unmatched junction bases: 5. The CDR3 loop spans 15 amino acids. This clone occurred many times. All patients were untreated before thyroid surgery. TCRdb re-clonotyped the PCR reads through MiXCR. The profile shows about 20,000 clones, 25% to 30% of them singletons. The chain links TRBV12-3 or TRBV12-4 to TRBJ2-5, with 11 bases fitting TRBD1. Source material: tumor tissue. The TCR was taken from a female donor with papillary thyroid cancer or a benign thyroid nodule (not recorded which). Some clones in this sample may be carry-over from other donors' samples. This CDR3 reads CASSFGQGAWETQYF. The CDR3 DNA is TGTGCCAGCAGTTTCGGACAGGGGGCATGGGAGACCCAGTACTTC.